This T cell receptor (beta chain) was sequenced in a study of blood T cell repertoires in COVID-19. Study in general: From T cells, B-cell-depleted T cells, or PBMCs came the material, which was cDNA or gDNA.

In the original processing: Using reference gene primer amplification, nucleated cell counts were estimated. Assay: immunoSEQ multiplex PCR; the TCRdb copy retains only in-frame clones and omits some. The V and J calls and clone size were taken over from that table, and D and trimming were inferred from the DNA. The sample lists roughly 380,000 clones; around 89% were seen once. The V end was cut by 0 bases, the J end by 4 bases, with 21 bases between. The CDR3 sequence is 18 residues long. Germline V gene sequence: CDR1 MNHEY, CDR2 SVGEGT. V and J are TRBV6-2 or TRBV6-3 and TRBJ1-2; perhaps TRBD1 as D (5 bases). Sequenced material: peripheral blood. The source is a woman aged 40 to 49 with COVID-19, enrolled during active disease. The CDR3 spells CASSYSRFQGLSFYGYTF. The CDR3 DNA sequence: TGTGCCAGCAGTTACTCGCGGTTTCAGGGTCTTTCCTTCTATGGCTACACCTTC.